This T cell receptor (beta chain) comes out of a study of cytomegalovirus exposure and HLA in healthy donors (dated by TCRdb to 2015 to 2018). For the wider study: An earlier analysis of about 530 of the donors reported roughly 300 Gb of sequence data and 95 million to 120 million unique TCR beta sequences obtained from around 190 million T cells. Approximately 330 gigabases of sequencing data and around 85 million unique TCR sequences made up an early release that covered under 750 HLA-typed donors. Among the roughly 400 genotyped donors, roughly 80% belonged to the genetic ancestry cluster associated with self-reported Caucasian donors. The study aimed to test whether signatures of past pathogen exposure could be identified by cataloging public T cell receptors. The study profiled the T cell repertoires of fewer than 850 subjects by immunosequencing and related them to cytomegalovirus serostatus. Besides the first cohort of approximately 670 subjects, a separate validation cohort made up of 120 different subjects was used. To predict cytomegalovirus infection status, the study brought together high-throughput TCR immunosequencing, statistical association of individual TCRs with disease status, and machine learning. To study patterns of TCR occurrence, a later analysis re-analyzed previously published TCR beta repertoires from 700 or so donors and added high-resolution HLA genotyping. Rather than using new phenotypic data, the later analysis identified candidate immune exposures from TCR beta sequences and from how often those sequences occurred across donors. An earlier analysis of around 580 of the donors used high-throughput TCR beta sequencing to judge whether each TCR beta V gene segment behaved as functional or pseudogenic. Donor age, sex, ethnicity and CMV serostatus were collected together with the repertoire data. In a later genetic analysis, genome-wide SNP genotypes for about 60% of the 666 donors were used, and that subset was treated as a discovery cohort. Every discovery cohort repertoire had been produced on one sequencing platform. Both class I and class II loci were covered by HLA typing, at four-digit resolution. The number of typed donors differed by locus: about 620-630 for A, B, C, DRB1 and DQB1; 522 for DQA1; 606 for DPA1; and 450 to 480 for DPB1. A handful of DR-DQ haplotypes were handled as single units for association and clustering because linkage in the cohort was strong. On average, approximately 250,000 unique TCR beta nucleotide sequences were sequenced per donor among more than 350 genotyped donors of the cohort, with 15% to 20% of those sequences being non-productive. The study at large found these results: In the study, 150 to 200 TCR beta chains were listed as associated with cytomegalovirus. Because counts were too low, about 18 rarely observed V segments, including chromosome 9 orphons, were left out of the earlier analysis of 587 of the donors. An association between a missense DCLRE1C variant and V-gene and J-gene trimming of TCR beta chains was found in a later genetic analysis and replicated in an independent cohort. Sequencing depth was assumed to be roughly uniform across donors in the presence/absence analyses, though that assumption may not hold. In this cohort, only TCR beta chains were sequenced, and detectable features were limited by the absence of alpha or paired-chain data. While some public TCRs were present in many individuals, most TCR sequences turned up only very rarely across donors. A later analysis associated about 17,000 TCR beta sequences with specific HLA alleles at a false discovery rate of 0.05. According to the authors, the approach could potentially be generalized to other disease states and immunological phenotypes. Some IMGT-functional V segments, including TRBV6-2 and TRBV6-3, could not be distinguished by the 87-base-pair reads and were therefore excluded. In vitro tests confirmed that a few of the cytomegalovirus-associated TCR beta chains recognize cytomegalovirus antigens. According to a later analysis, TCR association rates differed among HLA loci, with DRB1 alleles showing the most associated TCRs and HLA-C alleles showing the fewest. Cytomegalovirus status was reported to be diagnosed by the classifier with high specificity and sensitivity in both the original and validation cohorts. A further reported finding was that TCR beta sequences accurately predicted the HLA-A and HLA-B alleles for most subjects in the first cohort. A cluster of highly shared sequence variants was judged likely to be a technical artifact of the sequencing pipeline. Correlated functional status among segregating V segments might reflect linkage disequilibrium, but an unknown experimental factor could not be ruled out. According to a later analysis, most CMV-associated TCR beta chains appeared to be HLA-restricted, and the HLA associations seemed to be driven largely by CMV exposure. Because HLA typing was unavailable for some donors at each locus, only the typed subset was used in association tests. In an earlier analysis of 450 to 750 of the donors, most TCR beta V segments appeared in productive rearrangements about 90% or about 30% of the time, broadly matching IMGT annotations. Compared with equally common non-associated chains, HLA-associated TCR beta chains in a later analysis were more clonally expanded and had lower generation probabilities. CMV serostatus was the only immune exposure information available for the cohort. Assigning TCR associations to individual alleles was difficult when HLA alleles, especially DR and DQ, strongly co-occurred. In a later analysis, several top co-occurrence clusters were reported to appear linked to parvovirus B19, influenza, CMV and Epstein-Barr virus. In a later genetic analysis, fewer N-insertions in productive TCRs were reported among donors in an Asian-associated ancestry cluster than the roughly 640-donor mean.

The cohort comprised approximately 700 healthy bone marrow donors. At the time of sampling, every cohort member was nominally healthy, though immune exposures that went unrecorded were likely present. The donor tested CMV seronegative, placing the donor among the 350 to 400 seronegative members of the cohort. A peripheral blood sample was provided by each donor, and peripheral blood mononuclear cells were used for TCR beta sequencing. The Qiagen DNeasy Blood Extraction Kit was used to extract genomic DNA from the blood cell samples. Libraries were built with the immunoSEQ multiplex PCR assay. For the multiplex PCR, a mixture combining 60 forward primers for TCR Vbeta segments and 13 reverse primers for TCR Jbeta segments was used. Amplification of the CDR3 region of rearranged TCR beta genes was performed with a multiplex PCR assay on genomic DNA. The Illumina HiSeq System was used to sequence the amplified TCR beta libraries as 87-base-pair reads. On the study's bioinformatics: A later analysis counted about 80 million unique TCR beta chains across the 640 or so repertoires, and roughly 9.9 million of these chains were shared by at least two donors. Raw reads were error-corrected and collapsed into unique sequences by a nearest-neighbor algorithm in which closely related sequences were merged to remove PCR and sequencing errors. CDR3 sequences were aligned to IMGT reference sequences to assign V, D and J gene segments. Each retained sequence needed at least a six-nucleotide match to both a V gene segment and a J gene segment. Rearrangements were called productive when the CDR3 lacked stop codons and stayed in frame with V and J; all others were non-productive. Following IMGT convention, CDR3 was defined as the stretch from the second conserved V-encoded cysteine to the conserved J-encoded phenylalanine. Sequences without an unambiguous match to a single V gene segment were excluded from the earlier analysis of about 600 of the donors. An earlier analysis of 587 of the donors called V segments functional above 56.7% productive rearrangements and segregating when the between-donor standard deviation exceeded 5%. A statistical classification framework was built to diagnose cytomegalovirus status from the catalog of TCR beta chain sequences. In a later analysis, TCR nucleotide sequences were compared against IMGT/GENE-DB human TR gene sequences so that V and J genes could be assigned. The TCRdist pipeline was used in a later analysis to assign CDR3 sequences and most-parsimonious VDJ recombination scenarios. In a later analysis, each TCR beta chain was defined by its CDR3 amino acid sequence together with its V-gene family, and reads lacking a unique V-gene family were excluded. To address suspected cross-contamination and a sequencing artifact, a later analysis removed roughly 640 highly shared, low-generation-probability nucleotide sequences. A later analysis calculated a clonal expansion index for each public chain from normalized within-repertoire ranks of inferred template counts. A later analysis computed generation probabilities with a VDJ recombination model fitted to out-of-frame rearrangements, and checked the results against IGoR. A later analysis scored TCR-TCR, TCR-HLA and TCR-CMV co-occurrence with hypergeometric tests, applying a repertoire-size bias correction to TCR pairs. In a later analysis, false discovery rates were estimated by permuting HLA or CMV assignments 20 times. In a later analysis, co-occurring TCRs were grouped using DBSCAN, and TCRdist sequence similarity was added for clustering within HLA-allele-positive subsets. For co-occurrence clustering, repertoires with fewer than 30,000 or more than 120,000 public chains were excluded, along with roughly 5 repertoires with anomalous nucleotide sharing. TCRdb's version of the immuneACCESS table is confined to in-frame rearrangements and falls short of the full clone set. An unresolved V gene accounts for under half of the shortfall where checked; the remainder is of unknown origin. The V and J calls and the clone size are those of that table, but D and trimming were determined from the DNA. This sample has 110,000 to 150,000 clones in its table, and over 55% of those were observed once. Approximately 2.1% of the sample comes from the top ten.

V sheds 1 base and J sheds 7 bases, leaving 14 bases between their ends. The CDR3 starts with the cysteine, ends with the phenylalanine, and has 16 residues. Solely the CDR3 DNA is kept, with 48 bases framed from the first base. The germline V gene sets CDR1 to LGHNA and CDR2 to YNFKEQ. A note on this clone: The clone's antigen remains unknown. Per-nucleotide qualities are absent, and no much larger clonotype sits a single base away.

Sequenced material: PBMCs. The sequence links TRBV4-2 to TRBJ1-6; a tentative D match to TRBD1 spans 6 bases. This TCR was sampled from a man aged 35 to 55 in good health and CMV-seronegative. CDR3 protein: CASSQVGGPQNSPLHF. The DNA sequence is given as TGTGCCAGCAGCCAAGTCGGGGGGCCCCAGAATTCACCCCTCCACTTT.